One and the same sample provided the 16 T cell receptor beta chains below, sequenced in a study of shared clonotypes between healthy human individuals. Only in-frame clones appear in the TCRdb table, and some are missing; sequencing was by immunoSEQ multiplex PCR. The data show approximately 2.5 million clones, approximately 93% seen once. Sequenced input: naive CD4+ T cells from PBMCs. Noted subset: CD45RA+ positively selected. The receptor set was obtained from a man in his late teens or twenties in good health. Some clones in this sample may be carry-over from other donors' samples.

To note about this clone: Other nucleotide sequences in the sample specify the same CDR3. This chain connects TRBV28 to TRBJ2-7; TRBD2 matches 8 bases. Per germline, CDR1 MDHEN and CDR2 SYDVKM. J gave up 5 bases and V 2 bases, and 2 bases lay outside the gene matches. The CDR3 length is 13 residues. CDR3 sequence: CASSLAGGDEQYF. The DNA of the CDR3 is TGTGCCAGCAGTTTAGCGGGGGGCGACGAGCAGTACTTC. The variable domain in full, with the rest retrieved from reference TRBV28 and TRBJ2-7, is DVKVTQSSRYLVKRTGEKVFLECVQDMDHENMFWYRQDPGLGLRLIYFSYDVKMKEKGDIPEGYSVSREKKERFSLILESASTNQTSMYLCASSLAGGDEQYFGPGTRLTVT.

For this clone: This sample also contains other DNA sequences that code for the same CDR3. V gene TRBV14 combines with J gene TRBJ1-3; D is uncertain. The length of the CDR3 is 14 residues. In germline, CDR1 is SGHDN, CDR2 FVKESK. Trimming left V 4 bases short and J 0 bases short, with 7 bases between. CDR3 loop: CASSRTASGNTIYF. CDR3 bases: TGTGCCAGCAGCCGAACAGCCTCTGGAAACACCATATATTTT. The whole variable domain, filled in from reference TRBV14 and TRBJ1-3, reads EAGVTQFPSHSVIEKGQTVTLRCDPISGHDNLYWYRRVMGKEIKFLLHFVKESKQDESGMPNNRFLAERTGGTYSTLKVQPAELEDSGVYFCASSRTASGNTIYFGEGSWLTVV.

About this clone itself: Different DNA sequences within this sample yield the same CDR3. The J gene is TRBJ2-2, the V gene TRBV5-1; either TRBD1 or TRBD2 may fit D (5 bases each). The CDR3 contains 16 residues. Germline V gene lookup returns CDR1 SGHRS and CDR2 YFSETQ. V shed 2 bases and J shed 2 bases, with 13 bases lying between them. The CDR3 sequence: CASSLSSGPNTGELFF. CDR3 coding DNA: TGCGCCAGCAGCTTATCCTCGGGACCCAACACCGGGGAGCTGTTTTTT.

Concerning this clone itself: The same CDR3 also results from other DNA sequences found in this sample. The gene calls are TRBV28 and TRBJ2-3; D is perhaps TRBD2 (6 bases). V lost 3 bases to trimming and J lost 1 base, with 11 bases between them. This CDR3 spans 15 amino acids. The germline CDR1 and CDR2 sequences are MDHEN and SYDVKM. The CDR3 sequence: CASSFSGGRTDTQYF. In nucleotides, the CDR3 is TGTGCCAGCAGTTTCAGTGGAGGGCGCACAGATACGCAGTATTTT.

The chain recombines TRBV10-3 with TRBJ2-7; tentative D call: TRBD2 (7 bases). The CDR3 runs 14 residues. V gave up 4 bases and J gave up 3 bases, with 13 bases separating them. The germline V gene has CDR1 ENHRY and CDR2 SYGVKD. The CDR3 here is CAISGGLAVYEQYF. CDR3 nucleotide sequence: TGTGCCATCAGTGGGGGGCTAGCGGTCTACGAGCAGTACTTC.

The rearrangement uses TRBV7-8 and TRBJ2-2; D not certain. The CDR3 runs to 14 residues. Trimming cost V 4 bases and J 6 bases, with 12 bases left between them. From germline, CDR1 is SGHVS and CDR2 FQNEAQ. The CDR3 protein is CASSSRARSGELFF. CDR3 in DNA: TGTGCCAGCAGCTCCCGGGCCCGGTCCGGGGAGCTGTTTTTT.

As regards this clone: Other DNA sequences of this sample code for an identical CDR3. This chain uses TRBV5-4 with TRBJ1-4; D is ambiguous. The length of the CDR3 is 11 residues. The V gene lost 0 bases and the J gene lost 8 bases, with 2 bases spanning the gap. CDR1 SGHNT and CDR2 YYREEE come from the germline V gene (reference sequence). For the CDR3, the DNA is TGTGCCAGCAGCTTGGGCGAAAAACTGTTTTTT. Its translation is CASSLGEKLFF.

J is TRBJ2-3 and V is TRBV2; the match to TRBD2 covers 15 bases. CDR1 is SNHLY and CDR2 is FYNNEI in the germline V gene. The CDR3 is made up of 14 amino acids. With V trimmed by 6 bases and J by 6 bases, 1 base remained unmatched. In DNA, the CDR3 is TGTGCCAGCAGGGGGACTAGCGGGAGGGATACGCAGTATTTT. This gives the protein CASRGTSGRDTQYF. Filled out from reference TRBV2 and TRBJ2-3, the complete variable domain reads EPEVTQTPSHQVTQMGQEVILRCVPISNHLYFYWYRQILGQKVEFLVSFYNNEISEKSEIFDDQFSVERPDGSNFTLKIRSTKLEDSAMYFCASRGTSGRDTQYFGPGTRLTVL.

The chain uses TRBV5-4 and TRBJ2-1; 8 bases line up with TRBD2. The CDR3 runs to 16 residues. V lost 4 bases and J lost 5; bases outside the gene matches: 11. Germline V lookup: CDR1 SGHNT, CDR2 YYREEE (reference sequence). CDR3 protein: CASSLVKPGGHNEQFF. CDR3 nucleotides: TGTGCCAGCAGCCTAGTAAAGCCGGGAGGGCACAATGAGCAGTTCTTC.

This clone has a single count. The rearrangement joins TRBV2 to TRBJ1-5; D is ambiguous. The germline V gene has CDR1 SNHLY and CDR2 FYNNEI. V dropped 8 bases and J dropped 2 bases, with 13 bases sitting between them. This CDR3 contains 14 residues. For the CDR3, the DNA is TGTGCCAGCGTCAATAGGGAGGGCAATCAGCCCCAGCATTTT. This codes for CASVNREGNQPQHF.

This clone was detected only once. For the CDR3, the DNA is TGTGCCAGCTCACCACCTCCCGGACCGGGGGAGCAGTACTTC. Its translation: CASSPPPGPGEQYF. This chain uses TRBV18 with TRBJ2-7; D might be TRBD2 (5 bases). The germline gives CDR1 KGHSH, CDR2 LQKENI. Between the trimmed V and J ends, which lost 0 bases and 7 bases, there was a span of 13 bases. This CDR3 spans 14 amino acids.

This chain joins TRBV6-6 and TRBJ1-4, with unresolved D. Germline lookup yields CDR1 MNHNY and CDR2 SVGAGI (reference sequence). V lost 0 bases to trimming and J lost 6 bases, with 8 bases between them. This CDR3 contains 14 residues. The CDR3 nucleotides are TGTGCCAGCAGTTACTCCGGGAACCATGAAAAACTGTTTTTT. Translating gives CASSYSGNHEKLFF.

The chain has TRBV30 and TRBJ2-7; possible D gene TRBD1, 5 bases. Germline loops: CDR1 GTSNPN, CDR2 SVGIG (reference sequence). Trimming left V 0 bases short and J 9 bases short, with 15 bases between. The length of the CDR3 is 13 residues. Here the CDR3 reads CAWSVHRGLGQYF. For the CDR3, the DNA is TGTGCCTGGAGTGTACATAGGGGCCTAGGGCAGTACTTC.

This rearrangement joins TRBV9 to TRBJ1-4, with D uncertain. V was pared by 0 bases and J by 0 bases, with 9 bases between. CDR3 length: 16 amino acids. In germline, CDR1 is SGDLS, CDR2 YYNGEE. Here the CDR3 reads CASSVGDSSTNEKLFF. CDR3 DNA: TGTGCCAGCAGCGTAGGTGACTCATCAACTAATGAAAAACTGTTTTTT.

DNA for the CDR3: TGTGCCAGCAGTATTGGGAGGGGGCGGGTCACTGAAGCTTTCTTT. Its protein is CASSIGRGRVTEAFF. This sequence joins TRBV27 and TRBJ1-1; the match to TRBD1 covers 7 bases. V gave up 5 bases and J gave up 4 bases; unmatched junction bases: 10. CDR1 and CDR2 (germline): MNHEY, SMNVEV (reference sequence). There are 15 residues in the CDR3.

The V gene is TRBV21-1, the J gene TRBJ2-2; TRBD2 reflects the table's D call only, with no check against the DNA. TRBV21-1 is labeled a pseudogene. This CDR3 has 15 residues. The DNA for the CDR3 is TGTGCCAGCAGCAAGGCGGGAGTTGAGACCGGGGAGCTGTTTTTT. This encodes CASSKAGVETGELFF.